The rows below give T cell receptor beta chains drawn from one sample of a study of blood T cell repertoires in COVID-19. The repertoire was sequenced with immunoSEQ multiplex PCR; TCRdb's copy has only in-frame clones and lacks some. The sample has fewer than 120,000 clones; about 90% are singletons. The sequenced sample consisted of peripheral blood. The origin of the receptors is a human donor in a cohort sampled during active COVID-19. Each CDR3 is given with its conserved first and last residue. The order of the fields is J gene, V gene, clone size, D gene, CDR3 protein, CDR3 DNA. D genes are given only for firm matches. Some rows have no size entry. The others give once, few or many, or a class for an expanded clone.

J: TRBJ1-1; V: TRBV18; size: .; D: .; CDR3: CASSPPEGRIVAEAFF; DNA: TGTGCCAGCTCACCACCGGAGGGTCGGATTGTCGCTGAAGCTTTCTTT
J: TRBJ1-1; V: TRBV25-1; size: .; D: .; CDR3: CASTNREGNVEAFF; DNA: TGTGCCAGCACCAACAGGGAGGGGAATGTTGAAGCTTTCTTT
J: TRBJ1-4; V: TRBV5-1; size: .; D: .; CDR3: CASSPSGSTNEKLFF; DNA: TGCGCCAGCAGCCCATCGGGGTCAACTAATGAAAAACTGTTTTTT
J: TRBJ1-6; V: TRBV5-5; size: once; D: TRBD1; CDR3: CASSLGQGGHNSPLHF; DNA: TGTGCCAGCAGCTTGGGCCAGGGGGGCCATAATTCACCCCTCCACTTT
J: TRBJ1-3; V: TRBV18; size: medium-sized; D: .; CDR3: CASSPDRSSGNTIYF; DNA: TGTGCCAGCTCACCAGACCGGAGCTCTGGAAACACCATATATTTT
J: TRBJ1-6; V: TRBV3-1/TRBV3-2; size: .; D: TRBD1; CDR3: CASSQVGAPDRDNSPLHF; DNA: TGTGCCAGCAGCCAAGTTGGGGCCCCTGACAGGGATAATTCACCCCTCCACTTT
J: TRBJ2-7; V: TRBV11-2; size: .; D: TRBD2; CDR3: CASSLAGTSASEQYF; DNA: TGTGCCAGCAGCTTGGCCGGGACTAGCGCCTCCGAGCAGTACTTC
J: TRBJ2-5; V: TRBV11-2; size: once; D: TRBD2; CDR3: CASSYRRVGSSGSQETQYF; DNA: TGTGCCAGCAGCTACCGGAGAGTGGGTTCTAGCGGGAGCCAAGAGACCCAGTACTTC
J: TRBJ1-6; V: TRBV19; size: once; D: TRBD1; CDR3: CASSHAGQRNSPLHF; DNA: TGTGCCAGTAGTCACGCGGGACAGAGGAATTCACCCCTCCACTTT
J: TRBJ2-5; V: TRBV6-5; size: .; D: .; CDR3: CASSSGQGGVTQYF; DNA: TGTGCCAGCAGTAGTGGGCAGGGGGGAGTGACCCAGTACTTC
J: TRBJ1-1; V: TRBV4-1; size: .; D: TRBD1; CDR3: CASSLPDRAMNTEAFF; DNA: TGCGCCAGCAGCCTTCCGGACAGGGCCATGAACACTGAAGCTTTCTTT
J: TRBJ1-3; V: TRBV28; size: once; D: TRBD1; CDR3: CASTQTGGFGNTIYF; DNA: TGTGCCAGCACCCAGACAGGGGGCTTTGGAAACACCATATATTTT
J: TRBJ2-2; V: TRBV27; size: .; D: .; CDR3: CASSLFGNTGELFF; DNA: TGTGCCAGCAGTTTATTTGGCAACACCGGGGAGCTGTTTTTT
J: TRBJ2-5; V: TRBV28; size: .; D: TRBD1; CDR3: CASRFYRGRGETQYF; DNA: TGTGCCAGCAGATTCTACAGGGGGCGCGGGGAGACCCAGTACTTC
J: TRBJ2-2; V: TRBV4-3; size: .; D: TRBD2; CDR3: CASSPGLAAPGELFF; DNA: TGCGCCAGCAGCCCAGGACTAGCAGCCCCCGGGGAGCTGTTTTTT
J: TRBJ2-7; V: TRBV5-4; size: .; D: TRBD1; CDR3: CASSSRTGGSYEQYF; DNA: TGTGCCAGCAGCTCTCGGACAGGGGGTTCGTACGAGCAGTACTTC
J: TRBJ2-2; V: TRBV9; size: once; D: .; CDR3: CASSATVNTGELFF; DNA: TGTGCCAGCAGCGCGACAGTGAACACCGGGGAGCTGTTTTTT
J: TRBJ1-2; V: TRBV7-9; size: .; D: TRBD1; CDR3: CASSLAAGGDYGYTF; DNA: TGTGCCAGCAGCTTAGCCGCAGGGGGCGACTATGGCTACACCTTC
J: TRBJ2-1; V: TRBV28; size: .; D: TRBD2; CDR3: CASSLWTSGSYNEQFF; DNA: TGTGCCAGCAGTTTATGGACTAGCGGCTCCTACAATGAGCAGTTCTTC
J: TRBJ2-5; V: TRBV10-1; size: .; D: TRBD1; CDR3: CASRDRTQETQYF; DNA: TGCGCCAGCCGGGACAGGACCCAAGAGACCCAGTACTTC
J: TRBJ2-1; V: TRBV3-1/TRBV3-2; size: .; D: TRBD2; CDR3: CASSPGLPNNEQFF; DNA: TGTGCCAGCAGCCCGGGACTACCCAACAATGAGCAGTTCTTC
J: TRBJ2-5; V: TRBV18; size: once; D: .; CDR3: CASSPGHETQYF; DNA: TGTGCCAGCTCACCGGGACACGAGACCCAGTACTTC
J: TRBJ1-1; V: TRBV29-1; size: .; D: TRBD1; CDR3: CSATGQPNTEAFF; DNA: TGCAGCGCCACGGGACAGCCGAACACTGAAGCTTTCTTT
J: TRBJ1-6; V: TRBV5-1; size: .; D: .; CDR3: CASSGGQNSAARSPLHF; DNA: TGCGCCAGCAGCGGCGGACAGAACTCGGCGGCCAGGTCACCCCTCCACTTT
J: TRBJ1-4; V: TRBV4-2; size: .; D: TRBD1; CDR3: CASSQQGAGEKLFF; DNA: TGTGCCAGCAGCCAACAGGGGGCGGGTGAAAAACTGTTTTTT
J: TRBJ2-2; V: TRBV20-1; size: .; D: TRBD2; CDR3: CSASHGGGNTGELFF; DNA: TGCAGTGCTAGTCACGGCGGGGGGAACACCGGGGAGCTGTTTTTT
J: TRBJ1-1; V: TRBV7-8; size: .; D: TRBD1; CDR3: CASSLQGAAEAFF; DNA: TGTGCCAGCAGCTTACAGGGGGCGGCTGAAGCTTTCTTT
J: TRBJ2-7; V: TRBV19; size: .; D: TRBD2; CDR3: CASSAAGGSSYEQYF; DNA: TGTGCCAGTAGTGCAGCGGGGGGAAGCTCCTACGAGCAGTACTTC
J: TRBJ2-7; V: TRBV13; size: .; D: TRBD1; CDR3: CASSLRQGGEQYF; DNA: TGTGCCAGCAGCCTACGACAGGGCGGGGAGCAGTACTTC
J: TRBJ1-1; V: TRBV11-2; size: .; D: .; CDR3: CASSLNINTEAFF; DNA: TGTGCCAGCAGCTTAAATATAAACACTGAAGCTTTCTTT
J: TRBJ1-4; V: TRBV5-5; size: .; D: .; CDR3: CASSPGQNTNEKLFF; DNA: TGTGCCAGCAGCCCCGGACAGAATACTAATGAAAAACTGTTTTTT
J: TRBJ2-3; V: TRBV2; size: .; D: TRBD2; CDR3: CASKVAGDTQYF; DNA: TGTGCCAGCAAAGTAGCGGGGGATACGCAGTATTTT
J: TRBJ2-3; V: TRBV4-2; size: .; D: TRBD1; CDR3: CASSQRQGNTDTQYF; DNA: TGTGCCAGCAGCCAAAGACAGGGAAACACAGATACGCAGTATTTT
J: TRBJ1-5; V: TRBV24-1; size: .; D: .; CDR3: CATSDSQGSHQPQHF; DNA: TGTGCCACCAGTGATTCCCAGGGGTCGCATCAGCCCCAGCATTTT
J: TRBJ1-2; V: TRBV25-1; size: .; D: .; CDR3: CASSAGAYGYTF; DNA: TGTGCCAGCAGCGCGGGGGCCTATGGCTACACCTTC
J: TRBJ2-5; V: TRBV11-3; size: .; D: TRBD1; CDR3: CASTQGDQETQYF; DNA: TGTGCCAGCACCCAGGGGGACCAAGAGACCCAGTACTTC
J: TRBJ1-2; V: TRBV7-3; size: .; D: .; CDR3: CASSPSAGGTSYGYTF; DNA: TGTGCCAGCAGCCCCTCGGCCGGGGGGACTAGCTATGGCTACACCTTC
J: TRBJ2-3; V: TRBV18; size: .; D: .; CDR3: CASSPPLSDTQYF; DNA: TGTGCCAGCTCACCACCCCTGTCAGATACGCAGTATTTT
J: TRBJ1-5; V: TRBV7-2; size: .; D: .; CDR3: CASSFGGNQPQHF; DNA: TGTGCCAGCAGCTTCGGGGGCAATCAGCCCCAGCATTTT
J: TRBJ2-1; V: TRBV3-1/TRBV3-2; size: .; D: .; CDR3: CASSQGVGLAIHEQFF; DNA: TGTGCCAGCAGCCAAGGCGTAGGGCTAGCGATCCATGAGCAGTTCTTC
J: TRBJ1-1; V: TRBV30; size: few; D: .; CDR3: CAFDRTEAFF; DNA: TGTGCCTTTGACAGGACTGAAGCTTTCTTT
J: TRBJ2-5; V: TRBV2; size: .; D: TRBD2; CDR3: CASRLAGVDRETQYF; DNA: TGTGCCAGTCGATTAGCGGGAGTAGATCGAGAGACCCAGTACTTC
J: TRBJ2-7; V: TRBV6-5; size: .; D: .; CDR3: CASSTRSTSYEQYF; DNA: TGTGCCAGCAGCACCCGATCAACTTCCTACGAGCAGTACTTC
J: TRBJ2-7; V: TRBV21-1; size: .; D: .; CDR3: CASNLETVSYEQYF; DNA: TGTGCCAGCAACCTTGAGACAGTCTCCTACGAGCAGTACTTC
J: TRBJ2-1; V: TRBV6-5; size: .; D: TRBD1; CDR3: CASRPPGTAYNEQFF; DNA: TGTGCCAGCAGACCCCCCGGGACAGCTTACAATGAGCAGTTCTTC
J: TRBJ1-1; V: TRBV25-1; size: once; D: .; CDR3: CASRTYRDSTEAFF; DNA: TGTGCCAGCAGGACGTACAGGGATAGCACTGAAGCTTTCTTT
J: TRBJ2-5; V: TRBV19; size: .; D: .; CDR3: CASKEGYYQETQYF; DNA: TGTGCCAGTAAAGAGGGATACTACCAAGAGACCCAGTACTTC
J: TRBJ1-1; V: TRBV13; size: few; D: TRBD1; CDR3: CASSLAGRGSTEAFF; DNA: TGTGCCAGCAGCTTAGCTGGCAGGGGGTCTACTGAAGCTTTCTTT
J: TRBJ1-6; V: TRBV5-4; size: .; D: .; CDR3: CASSLTGFDSPLHF; DNA: TGTGCCAGCAGCTTGACAGGGTTCGATTCACCCCTCCACTTT
J: TRBJ2-2; V: TRBV5-1; size: once; D: TRBD2; CDR3: CASSLESGRAVGELFF; DNA: TGCGCCAGCAGCTTGGAGTCCGGGAGGGCCGTCGGGGAGCTGTTTTTT
J: TRBJ1-2; V: TRBV12-3/TRBV12-4; size: .; D: .; CDR3: CASSQGVDGYTF; DNA: TGTGCCAGCAGTCAAGGGGTGGATGGCTACACCTTC
J: TRBJ2-1; V: TRBV3-1/TRBV3-2; size: .; D: .; CDR3: CATKGGSSSSYNEQFF; DNA: TGTGCCACCAAAGGAGGAAGTTCGAGCTCCTACAATGAGCAGTTCTTC
J: TRBJ2-7; V: TRBV18; size: .; D: .; CDR3: CASSPGQGTYEQYF; DNA: TGTGCCAGCTCACCAGGGCAGGGGACCTACGAGCAGTACTTC